One sample yielded the 12 T cell receptor beta chains listed below, sequenced in a study of T cell clonality in common variable immunodeficiency. Broader study findings: In common variable immunodeficiency, TCR beta chains reportedly carried fewer deletions and N-nucleotide insertions.

Antigens for these TCRs are unknown. Sequenced by immunoSEQ multiplex PCR; TCRdb stores in-frame clones only, minus some. This sample carries roughly 13,000 clones, none of them present only once. The material sequenced was peripheral blood mononuclear cells. All receptors derive from a human donor with common variable immunodeficiency.

This clone was seen only a few times. The CDR3 bases that were read are TGTGCCAGCAGGACAACGAAAGGAGAGTACTACGAG. This sequence encodes CASRTTKGEYYE. The entire CDR3 sequence reads CASRTTKGEYYEQYF. The gene calls are TRBV6-2 or TRBV6-3 and TRBJ2-7; D is undetermined. Coverage ceases 3 residues before the CDR3 finishes, and the germline J gene fills in the end. V shed 6 bases and J shed 3 bases, with 18 bases lying between them. Germline CDR1 MNHEY, CDR2 SVGEGT. CDR3 length: 15 amino acids.

This clone was seen a few times. The read ends 3 residues early relative to the CDR3; the germline J gene fills the gap. The chain employs TRBV20-1 and TRBJ2-7; 12 bases map to TRBD1. The trim removed 6 bases at V and 1 base at J, leaving 7 bases unmatched. CDR1 is DFQATT, CDR2 SNEGSKA, per germline (reference sequence). This CDR3 comprises 15 residues. The CDR3 DNA, read in part, is TGCAGTGCCACAGGGGGACAGGGGGCGTCCTACGAG. Translating gives CSATGGQGASYE. The whole CDR3 region reads CSATGGQGASYEQYF.

This clone was detected a few times. Read coverage stops 3 residues before the CDR3 terminus; the germline J gene supplies the remainder. The gene calls are TRBV7-3 and TRBJ2-5; D gene unclear. The CDR3 sequence is 16 residues long. Trimming pared 0 bases from V and 1 base from J, leaving 12 bases between. Germline loops: CDR1 SGHTA, CDR2 FQGTGA. CDR3: CASSLTGRQLQETQYF. CDR3 DNA (partial): TGTGCCAGCAGCTTAACCGGCAGACAACTCCAAGAGACC. The whole variable domain, filled in from reference TRBV7-3 and TRBJ2-5, reads GAGVSQTPSNKVTEKGKYVELRCDPISGHTALYWYRQSLGQGPEFLIYFQGTGAADDSGLPNDRFFAVRPEGSVSTLKIQRTERGDSAVYLCASSLTGRQLQETQYFGPGTRLLVL.

This clone appeared a few times. With the read ending 3 residues before the CDR3 end, the germline J gene is used to fill in that end. The chain employs TRBV19 and TRBJ1-5, with unresolved D. Per germline, CDR1 LNHDA and CDR2 SQIVND (reference sequence). Between the trimmed V and J ends, which lost 5 bases and 3 bases, there was a span of 20 bases. This CDR3 region has 17 residues. The sequenced CDR3 bases are TGTGCCAGTAGTCTGCAAGGCGGGTTCTCCTTCAATCAGCCC. Translated: CASSLQGGFSFNQP. The full-length CDR3 reads as CASSLQGGFSFNQPQHF.

This clone was detected only a few times. Read data end 3 residues before the CDR3 end; the end is taken from the germline J gene. This chain connects TRBV2 to TRBJ1-5, with D possibly TRBD1 on 5 matching bases. The germline CDR1 and CDR2 sequences are SNHLY and FYNNEI. The length of the CDR3 is 13 residues. The germline V and J ends were trimmed by 8 bases and 6 bases, with 14 bases remaining between them. CDR3 DNA (partial): TGTGCCAGCGGCCACGAGGGGCGTCAGCCC. This translates into CASGHEGRQP. The full CDR3 reads CASGHEGRQPQHF.

This clone was counted only a few times. The read finishes 3 residues shy of the CDR3 end, and the germline J gene is used to complete it. The rearrangement joins TRBV2 to TRBJ2-6, with 7 bases identical to TRBD1. CDR1 SNHLY and CDR2 FYNNEI come from the germline V gene. V gave up 10 bases and J gave up 0 bases; unmatched junction bases: 18. The CDR3 is made up of 19 amino acids. This chain's CDR3 is CATSGTRGGSLSGANVLTF. The DNA read from the CDR3 is TGTGCCACCTCCGGAACTCGAGGGGGCTCCCTCTCTGGGGCCAACGTC.

This clone turned up a few times. The read ends 3 residues before the CDR3 terminus; that terminus is restored from the germline J gene. The chain is built from TRBV18 and TRBJ2-1; D not resolved. Deletions cut 0 bases from V and 3 bases from J, with 6 bases between. The CDR3 is 14 amino acids. Germline values: CDR1 KGHSH, CDR2 LQKENI. CDR3 residues: CASSPPSSYNEQFF. CDR3 DNA, as far as it was read: TGTGCCAGCTCACCACCGTCCAGCTACAATGAG.

This clone was counted a few times. The CDR3 end is not reached by the read, which stops 3 residues before it; the germline J gene fills it in. This chain uses TRBV7-9 with TRBJ1-1; D is unclear. The V gene lost 5 bases and the J gene lost 6 bases, with 13 bases spanning the gap. In germline, CDR1 is SEHNR, CDR2 FQNEAQ (reference sequence). The CDR3 is 13 residues long. The sequenced CDR3 bases are TGTGCCAGCAGCCCGGTGGCAGGCGCTGAA. This encodes CASSPVAGAE. The CDR3, in full, reads CASSPVAGAEAFF.

A remark on this clone: The read terminates 3 residues ahead of where the CDR3 ends, so the germline J gene completes it. The chain recombines TRBV19 with TRBJ1-5; 10 bases fit TRBD1. Germline CDR1 reads LNHDA; CDR2 reads SQIVND (reference sequence). The V segment lost 6 bases and the J segment 7 bases; nucleotides outside the gene matches: 6. The CDR3 loop spans 14 amino acids. CDR3: CASSPTGGHQPQHF. CDR3 DNA (partial): TGTGCCAGTAGCCCGACAGGGGGCCACCAGCCC.

CDR3 DNA (partial): TGTGCCAGCTCACAAGGACAGGGGATCTACGAG. Translation gives CASSQGQGIYE. The full CDR3 protein reads CASSQGQGIYEQYF. This chain uses TRBV18 with TRBJ2-7; 9 nucleotides line up with TRBD1. The CDR3 end lies 3 residues beyond the end of the read and is filled in from the germline J gene. This CDR3 region has 14 residues. The germline V gene has CDR1 KGHSH and CDR2 LQKENI. V was pared by 4 bases and J by 3 bases, with 4 bases of the junction left unmatched.

As concerns this clone: The read ends 3 residues before the CDR3 terminus; that terminus is restored from the germline J gene. The V call is TRBV19, the J call TRBJ2-3, with a weak D call TRBD1 (5 bases). The germline CDR1 and CDR2 sequences are LNHDA and SQIVND (reference sequence). The CDR3 loop spans 13 amino acids. The V gene lost 11 bases and the J gene lost 1 base, with 13 bases spanning the gap. The sequenced part of the CDR3 DNA is TGTGCCGCCGACAGTCCCCGCACAGATACG. This sequence encodes CAADSPRTDT. The full CDR3 is CAADSPRTDTQYF. Supplemented by reference TRBV19 and TRBJ2-3, the full variable domain reads DGGITQSPKYLFRKEGQNVTLSCEQNLNHDAMYWYRQDPGQGLRLIYYSQIVNDFQKGDIAEGYSVSREKKESFPLTVTSAQKNPTAFYLCAADSPRTDTQYFGPGTRLTVL.

In its sample, this clone was seen a few times. The read terminates 3 residues ahead of where the CDR3 ends, so the germline J gene completes it. The J gene is TRBJ2-7, the V gene TRBV2, with D possibly TRBD1 on 5 matching bases. The CDR3 loop spans 14 amino acids. V was trimmed by 6 bases and J by 0 bases, leaving 12 bases between them. The germline CDR1 and CDR2 sequences are SNHLY and FYNNEI. The covered CDR3 bases are TGTGCCAGCAGCGGTGACAGAAGCTCCTACGAG. Its protein product is CASSGDRSSYE. From start to end, the CDR3 is CASSGDRSSYEQYF. The whole variable domain, filled in from reference TRBV2 and TRBJ2-7, reads EPEVTQTPSHQVTQMGQEVILRCVPISNHLYFYWYRQILGQKVEFLVSFYNNEISEKSEIFDDQFSVERPDGSNFTLKIRSTKLEDSAMYFCASSGDRSSYEQYFGPGTRLTVT.